This entry lists 23 T cell receptor beta chains sequenced from one sample in a study of blood T cells in healthy people across ages. Then a second PCR, running roughly 7 to 11 cycles, was carried out with a sample-barcoded 5' primer and a J-beta primer mix. TCRdb passed the 5' RACE reads through MiXCR, listing each CDR3 protein once. In the table there are about 1.7 million distinct CDR3 sequences, approximately 28% of which are singletons. Sequenced sample: blood. The receptors were sampled from a woman in her 30s in good health.

This clonotype has more than one count but fewer than ten. The chain combines TRBV6-2 or TRBV6-3 with TRBJ2-1; D is undetermined. The CDR3 is 15 amino acids. Germline V gene lookup returns CDR1 MNHEY and CDR2 SVGEGT. The CDR3 DNA follows: TGTGTCACTGCCCGTACCGGGCCGCAGAGCGATGAGCAGTTCTTC. It codes for CVTARTGPQSDEQFF.

Ten or more counts support this clonotype. The chain combines TRBV12-3 or TRBV12-4 with TRBJ1-2, with TRBD1 matching 7 bases. This CDR3 region has 17 residues. V shed 6 bases, J shed 4 bases, and the junction held 17 bases outside the gene matches. The CDR3 DNA is TGTGCCAGCAGGACCCAGGGGGTGGCCGCCGTTGGCTATGGCTACACCTTC. Translating it yields CASRTQGVAAVGYGYTF.

In its sample, this clonotype was seen many times. The chain combines TRBV7-9 with TRBJ2-3; maybe TRBD2 (5 bases). Germline V gene data show CDR1 as SEHNR and CDR2 as FQNEAQ (reference sequence). The CDR3 runs to 12 residues. V lost 6 bases, J lost 3 bases, and 7 bases lay in between. The CDR3 DNA reads TGTGCCAGCAGTCGGGAAACAGATACGCAGTATTTT. Its translation is CASSRETDTQYF. The full variable domain, completed using reference TRBV7-9 and TRBJ2-3, is DTGVSQNPRHKITKRGQNVTFRCDPISEHNRLYWYRQTLGQGPEFLTYFQNEAQLEKSRLLSDRFSAERPKGSFSTLEIQRTEQGDSAMYLCASSRETDTQYFGPGTRLTVL.

The chain couples TRBV24-1 to TRBJ1-5; D is undetermined. Germline V gene data show CDR1 as KGHDR and CDR2 as SFDVKD. The V end was cut by 9 bases, the J end by 4 bases, with 12 bases between. This CDR3 has 13 amino acids. The CDR3 here is CATQDRSNQPQHF. CDR3 in DNA: TGTGCCACCCAGGATAGGTCAAATCAGCCCCAGCATTTT.

This clonotype was seen many times. V and J are TRBV2 and TRBJ1-5, with D unclear. The germline CDR1 and CDR2 sequences are SNHLY and FYNNEI. This CDR3 region has 13 residues. Trimming shortened V by 3 bases and J by 7 bases, and 10 bases separated the two germline ends. The CDR3 DNA sequence: TGTGCCAGCAGTGAGGGAGGCGGACAGCCCCAGCATTTT. Its protein product is CASSEGGGQPQHF.

This clonotype was detected a few times. The CDR3 nucleotides are TGTGCCAGCAGCTTTGACCCGAGCTCCTACAATGAGCAGTTCTTC. Translated, it gives CASSFDPSSYNEQFF. V usage is TRBV9 and J usage is TRBJ2-1; D gene unclear. V lost 4 bases, J lost 0 bases, and 11 bases lay in between. This CDR3 contains 15 residues. CDR1 and CDR2 from the germline V gene are SGDLS and YYNGEE.

This chain joins TRBV5-1 and TRBJ2-1, with 14 bases lining up with TRBD2. Per the germline V gene, CDR1 is SGHRS and CDR2 is YFSETQ. Losses at the gene ends were 4 bases for V and 7 bases for J; bases not matched to a gene: 13. This CDR3 contains 18 residues. CDR3 nucleotides: TGCGCCAGCAGCGCTCTAACGACTAGCGGGGGGGCCAGTAATGAGCAGTTCTTC. Its protein product is CASSALTTSGGASNEQFF.

A few counts support this clonotype. The V call is TRBV10-3, the J call TRBJ1-5; the D is unclear. V was clipped by 5 bases and J by 5 bases, with 10 bases between them. The CDR3 is made up of 13 amino acids. CDR1 ENHRY and CDR2 SYGVKD come from the germline V gene. The CDR3 sequence is CAISIQEYQPQHF. The CDR3 DNA reads TGTGCCATCAGTATACAAGAGTATCAGCCCCAGCATTTT.

The gene calls are TRBV12-3 or TRBV12-4 and TRBJ2-1; 8 nucleotides agree with TRBD2. This CDR3 is 18 amino acids long. The V segment lost 6 bases and the J segment 8 bases; nucleotides outside the gene matches: 21. CDR3 loop: CASSQDWGGGSFTHEQFF. CDR3 nucleotide sequence: TGTGCCAGCAGCCAAGATTGGGGCGGGGGGAGTTTTACCCATGAGCAGTTCTTC.

This clonotype was counted only a few times. This chain links TRBV24-1 with TRBJ2-3; tentative D call: TRBD1 (6 bases). V was trimmed by 3 bases and J by 6 bases, leaving 15 bases between them. Germline V lookup: CDR1 KGHDR, CDR2 SFDVKD. The CDR3 covers 15 residues. CDR3 bases: TGTGCCACCAGTGATAGACAGGACCCCGTGGATACGCAGTATTTT. Its protein product is CATSDRQDPVDTQYF.

This clonotype was counted a few times. The chain links TRBV4-1 to TRBJ1-1, with D unclear. This CDR3 is 13 amino acids long. V gave up 2 bases and J gave up 1 base, with 5 bases separating them. CDR1 is MGHRA, CDR2 YSYEKL, per germline. This chain's CDR3 is CASSQFPNTEAFF. The CDR3 coding sequence is TGCGCCAGCAGCCAATTTCCGAACACTGAAGCTTTCTTT.

This clonotype was seen only a few times. The CDR3 DNA follows: TGCAGCGTACAAAAGACGCGGGACTACGAGCAGTACTTC. Translated: CSVQKTRDYEQYF. The chain recombines TRBV29-1 with TRBJ2-7; TRBD2 is a possible D gene (6 bases). The V gene lost 6 bases and the J gene lost 3 bases, with 15 bases spanning the gap. This CDR3 has 13 amino acids. The germline V gene has CDR1 SQVTM and CDR2 ANQGSEA.

About this clonotype itself: A far larger clone is off by one base, so a read error is likely. The V and J genes are TRBV4-1 and TRBJ2-5; D is possibly TRBD2 (5 bases). V dropped 0 bases and J dropped 11 bases, with 13 bases sitting between them. This CDR3 contains 13 residues. CDR1 is MGHRA, CDR2 YSYEKL, per germline. In DNA, the CDR3 is TGCGCCAGCAGCCAAGATCCTAGCTACGTGCAGTACTTC. This sequence encodes CASSQDPSYVQYF.

This clonotype appeared many times. The chain has TRBV20-1 and TRBJ1-2; D is unclear. Looked up from germline, CDR1 is DFQATT and CDR2 is SNEGSKA (reference sequence). The CDR3 consists of 11 residues. The CDR3: CTASDAGGYTF. CDR3 nucleotide sequence: TGCACCGCTAGTGACGCCGGAGGCTACACCTTC.

This clonotype has just a few counts. The chain combines TRBV5-1 with TRBJ2-5; 13 nucleotides align to TRBD2. This CDR3 region has 14 residues. Germline CDR1 is SGHRS and CDR2 is YFSETQ. V lost 7 bases and J lost 5; bases outside the gene matches: 5. The chain's CDR3 is CASAGLAGEETQYF. The DNA of the CDR3 is TGCGCCAGCGCTGGACTAGCGGGGGAGGAGACCCAGTACTTC.

The chain recombines TRBV12-3 or TRBV12-4 with TRBJ1-1, with D perhaps TRBD1 (6 bases). V gave up 4 bases and J gave up 1 base, with 16 bases separating them. The CDR3 is 16 residues long. The CDR3 nucleotides are TGTGCCAGCAGTTCACCGACGGGACATAAGAACACTGAAGCTTTCTTT. This gives the protein CASSSPTGHKNTEAFF.

This clonotype was counted between two and nine times. The chain links TRBV4-2 to TRBJ2-1; perhaps TRBD2 as D (6 bases). Germline assignment: CDR1 LGHNA and CDR2 YNFKEQ. The CDR3 covers 14 residues. V lost 4 bases and J 6 bases, leaving 13 bases between the germline ends. This CDR3 is CASSPPSSANEQFF. In nucleotides, the CDR3 is TGTGCCAGCAGCCCCCCCTCTAGCGCCAATGAGCAGTTCTTC.

This clonotype was counted only a few times. The J gene is TRBJ2-7, the V gene TRBV20-1; a possible D gene is TRBD2 (6 bases). The germline gives CDR1 DFQATT, CDR2 SNEGSKA (reference sequence). V shed 6 bases and J shed 0 bases, with 21 bases lying between them. The CDR3 runs to 16 residues. The CDR3 protein is CSAGSERGPNSYEQYF. CDR3 in DNA: TGCAGTGCCGGGAGCGAGAGGGGCCCTAACTCCTACGAGCAGTACTTC.

This clonotype was seen many times. The rearrangement joins TRBV28 to TRBJ2-4; 8 bases line up with TRBD2. The trim removed 3 bases at V and 5 bases at J, leaving 3 bases unmatched. CDR1 is MDHEN and CDR2 is SYDVKM in the germline V gene. CDR3 size: 14 residues. The DNA of the CDR3 is TGTGCCAGCAGTTTTCGGGGGGGGGAAAACATTCAGTACTTC. Protein product: CASSFRGGENIQYF. The complete variable domain, with remaining parts taken from reference TRBV28 and TRBJ2-4, reads DVKVTQSSRYLVKRTGEKVFLECVQDMDHENMFWYRQDPGLGLRLIYFSYDVKMKEKGDIPEGYSVSREKKERFSLILESASTNQTSMYLCASSFRGGENIQYFGAGTRLSVL.

The CDR3 reads CAWSRIGLTEAFF. CDR3 nucleotides: TGTGCCTGGAGTCGAATCGGACTCACTGAAGCTTTCTTT. The chain carries TRBV30 and TRBJ1-1; no reliable D call. Trimming removed 2 bases from V and 4 bases from J, with 11 bases in between. Germline CDR1 reads GTSNPN; CDR2 reads SVGIG (reference sequence). This CDR3 spans 13 amino acids.

The V call is TRBV29-1, the J call TRBJ2-1; 8 nucleotides match TRBD2. CDR1 is SQVTM and CDR2 is ANQGSEA in the germline V gene. CDR3 length equals 15 residues. V lost 0 bases and J lost 5; bases outside the gene matches: 6. The CDR3 protein is CSVEDPVSGNNEQFF. The DNA for the CDR3 is TGCAGCGTTGAAGATCCGGTTAGCGGGAACAATGAGCAGTTCTTC.

There are many counts of this clonotype. The chain couples TRBV15 to TRBJ2-5, with 8 bases matching TRBD1. From germline, CDR1 is LNHNV and CDR2 YYDKDF (reference sequence). The CDR3 is 16 residues long. The trim removed 3 bases at V and 5 bases at J, leaving 11 bases unmatched. CDR3 DNA: TGTGCCACCAGCAGGGGGTCAACAGGGGGTCGGGAGACCCAGTACTTC. Encoded protein: CATSRGSTGGRETQYF.

The sample holds a few counts of this clonotype. The CDR3 DNA is TGTGCCAGCAGCCAAGTTGAGGGGCAGACCTACGAGCAGTACTTC. The encoded protein is CASSQVEGQTYEQYF. The chain employs TRBV14 and TRBJ2-7; D assignment may be TRBD1 or TRBD2 (5 bases each). This CDR3 has 15 residues. The V end was cut by 1 base, the J end by 2 bases, with 12 bases between. The germline V gene has CDR1 SGHDN and CDR2 FVKESK.